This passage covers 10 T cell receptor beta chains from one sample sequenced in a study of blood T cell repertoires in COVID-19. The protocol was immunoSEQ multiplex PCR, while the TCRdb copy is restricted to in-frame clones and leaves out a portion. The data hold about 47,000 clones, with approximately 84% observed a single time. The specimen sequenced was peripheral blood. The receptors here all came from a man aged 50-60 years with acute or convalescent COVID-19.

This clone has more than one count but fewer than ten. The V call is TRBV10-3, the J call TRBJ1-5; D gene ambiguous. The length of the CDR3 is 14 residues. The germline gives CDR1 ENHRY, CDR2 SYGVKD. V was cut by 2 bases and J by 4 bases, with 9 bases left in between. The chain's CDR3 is CAISEEGLNQPQHF. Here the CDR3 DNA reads TGTGCCATCAGTGAGGAGGGTCTTAATCAGCCCCAGCATTTT.

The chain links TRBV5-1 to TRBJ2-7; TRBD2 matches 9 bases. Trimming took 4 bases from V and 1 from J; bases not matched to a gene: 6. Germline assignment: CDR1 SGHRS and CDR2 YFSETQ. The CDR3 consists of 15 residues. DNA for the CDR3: TGCGCCAGCAGCGACGTTAGCGGGAGATCCTACGAGCAGTACTTC. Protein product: CASSDVSGRSYEQYF.

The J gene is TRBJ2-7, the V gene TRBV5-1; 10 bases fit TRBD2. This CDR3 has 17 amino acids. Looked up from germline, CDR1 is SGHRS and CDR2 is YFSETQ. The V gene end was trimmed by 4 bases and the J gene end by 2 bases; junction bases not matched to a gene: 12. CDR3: CASSPMASGSLTYEQYF. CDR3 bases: TGCGCCAGCAGCCCGATGGCTAGCGGGAGCTTAACCTACGAGCAGTACTTC.

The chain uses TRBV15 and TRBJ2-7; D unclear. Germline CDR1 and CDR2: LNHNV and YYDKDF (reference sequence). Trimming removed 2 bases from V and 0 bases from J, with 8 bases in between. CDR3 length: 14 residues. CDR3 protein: CATSRSRSSYEQYF. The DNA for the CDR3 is TGTGCCACCAGCAGATCTAGGAGCTCCTACGAGCAGTACTTC. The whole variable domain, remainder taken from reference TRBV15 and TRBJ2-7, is DAMVIQNPRYQVTQFGKPVTLSCSQTLNHNVMYWYQQKSSQAPKLLFHYYDKDFNNEADTPDNFQSRRPNTSFCFLDIRSPGLGDTAMYLCATSRSRSSYEQYFGPGTRLTVT.

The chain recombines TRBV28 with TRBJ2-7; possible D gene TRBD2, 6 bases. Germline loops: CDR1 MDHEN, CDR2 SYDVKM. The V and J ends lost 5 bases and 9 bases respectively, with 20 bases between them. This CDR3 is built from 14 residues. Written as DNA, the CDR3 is TGTGCCAGCAGTCCCCCAAGCAGGAGGGGACGGCAGTACTTC. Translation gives CASSPPSRRGRQYF.

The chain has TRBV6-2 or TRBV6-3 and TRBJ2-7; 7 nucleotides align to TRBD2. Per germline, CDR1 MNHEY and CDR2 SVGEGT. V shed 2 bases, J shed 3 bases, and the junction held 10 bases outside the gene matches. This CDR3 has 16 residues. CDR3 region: CASSYPTRWGGYEQYF. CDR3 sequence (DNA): TGTGCCAGCAGTTACCCGACCAGGTGGGGGGGCTACGAGCAGTACTTC.

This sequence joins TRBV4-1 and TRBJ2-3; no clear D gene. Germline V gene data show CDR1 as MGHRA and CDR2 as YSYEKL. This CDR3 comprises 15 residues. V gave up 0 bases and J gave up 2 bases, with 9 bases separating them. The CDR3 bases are TGCGCCAGCAGCCAAGATCCAGGAATCACAGATACGCAGTATTTT. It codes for CASSQDPGITDTQYF.

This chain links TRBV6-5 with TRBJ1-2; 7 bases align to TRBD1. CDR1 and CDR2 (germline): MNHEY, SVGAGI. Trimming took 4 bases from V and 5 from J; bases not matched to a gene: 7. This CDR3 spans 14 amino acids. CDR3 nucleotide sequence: TGTGCCAGCAGTTCTCAAGGGGGCAAATATGGCTACACCTTC. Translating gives CASSSQGGKYGYTF.

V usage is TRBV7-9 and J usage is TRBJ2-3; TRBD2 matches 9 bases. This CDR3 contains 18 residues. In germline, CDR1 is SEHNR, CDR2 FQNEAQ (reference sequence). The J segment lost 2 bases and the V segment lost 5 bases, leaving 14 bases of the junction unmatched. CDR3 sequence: CASSPLDLAGVPTDTQYF. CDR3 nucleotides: TGTGCCAGCAGCCCCCTCGATTTAGCGGGAGTCCCCACAGATACGCAGTATTTT.

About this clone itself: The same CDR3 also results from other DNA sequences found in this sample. CDR3 amino acids: CASSFGQANYGYTF. In nucleotides, the CDR3 is TGCGCCAGCAGCTTTGGACAGGCCAACTATGGCTACACCTTC. V usage is TRBV5-1 and J usage is TRBJ1-2; TRBD1 agrees at 7 bases. The V gene end was trimmed by 2 bases and the J gene end by 2 bases; junction bases not matched to a gene: 3. The CDR3 extends over 14 amino acids. Germline values: CDR1 SGHRS, CDR2 YFSETQ.